This is a list of T cell receptor beta chains from one sample in a study of blood T cell repertoires in COVID-19. Assay: immunoSEQ multiplex PCR; the TCRdb copy retains only in-frame clones and omits some. The sample includes more than 150,000 clones, roughly nine tenths of them seen just once. Material: peripheral blood. These receptors were taken from an older man with active or convalescent COVID-19. Both conserved end residues are part of each CDR3. A D gene is named only where the DNA matches it firmly.

>-|TRBV25-1|TRBJ1-1
CASSESYGEAFF
>TRBD1|TRBV6-5|TRBJ2-5
CASRKGQNQETQYF
>-|TRBV9|TRBJ1-5
CASSVAGLGGQPQHF
>-|TRBV5-8|TRBJ2-7
CASSLPQVAYEQYF
>TRBD2|TRBV19|TRBJ2-7
CASRGTSGRNEQYF
>TRBD2|TRBV6-2/TRBV6-3|TRBJ2-5
CASSGLGVETQYF
>-|TRBV28|TRBJ1-5
CASSTGSQPQHF
>-|TRBV6-5|TRBJ1-6
CASRGRSSYNSPLHF
>-|TRBV28|TRBJ2-5
CASSLAFDSIQETQYF
>-|TRBV6-5|TRBJ1-1
CASSYSVAPLNTEAFF
>-|TRBV18|TRBJ2-3
CASSAGYADTQYF
>-|TRBV18|TRBJ1-5
CASSTDAGDQPQHF
>-|TRBV5-1|TRBJ2-3
CASSLSDTQYF
>-|TRBV19|TRBJ2-3
CASSISGDYTQYF
>TRBD1|TRBV5-1|TRBJ1-2
CASREGTGGAGYTF
>-|TRBV10-1|TRBJ2-7
CASQGYEQYF
>-|TRBV10-3|TRBJ2-2
CAISDWGSNTGELFF
>-|TRBV7-2|TRBJ2-1
CASSLGGTPLNEQFF
>-|TRBV9|TRBJ2-7
CASSTRQSFGEQYF
>TRBD1|TRBV7-7|TRBJ2-2
CASSETGANTGELFF
>TRBD1|TRBV19|TRBJ1-6
CASSRTGSALHF
>-|TRBV5-1|TRBJ2-1
CASSRAGTSPYNEQFF
>-|TRBV11-2|TRBJ1-1
CASSKRGSNMNTEAFF
>TRBD2|TRBV4-3|TRBJ2-2
CASSQVVPGLAGFAGELFF
>-|TRBV28|TRBJ1-6
CASSFQGASYNSPLHF
>-|TRBV6-6|TRBJ2-4
CASSGGQTPVTPLWAKNIQYF
>-|TRBV19|TRBJ1-2
CACLDSKFFYGYTF
>-|TRBV30|TRBJ1-6
CAGGGPGGSPLHF
>TRBD1|TRBV19|TRBJ1-2
CASSMSQDRAYYGYTF
>TRBD1|TRBV6-5|TRBJ2-5
CASWPRPGTGETQYF
>TRBD1|TRBV7-2|TRBJ1-2
CASSLYGQGGYGYTF
>TRBD1|TRBV2|TRBJ2-7
CASRDRGRFSYEQYF
>TRBD1|TRBV9|TRBJ1-1
CASSVADRFNTEAFF
>-|TRBV19|TRBJ1-5
CASSTNNQGNQPQHF
>-|TRBV5-8|TRBJ2-5
CASSFQSPGKETQYF
>-|TRBV2|TRBJ2-7
CASSVTIRGEQYF
>-|TRBV4-3|TRBJ2-1
CASSQDTGADNEQFF
>TRBD2|TRBV28|TRBJ2-1
CASSPGLAAFEEQFF
>TRBD2|TRBV9|TRBJ2-1
CASSATSAIYNEQFF
>TRBD2|TRBV24-1|TRBJ2-3
CATRASGGLGDTQYF
>-|TRBV30|TRBJ1-1
CAWSLGAGTEAFF
>TRBD1|TRBV12-5|TRBJ1-5
CASGLVRDREDQPQHF
>-|TRBV27|TRBJ2-7
CASSPRELSSYEQYF
>-|TRBV6-5|TRBJ1-1
CASNWDTNTEAFF
>-|TRBV7-8|TRBJ2-7
CASSFPRGKLGGSEQYF
>TRBD2|TRBV3-1/TRBV3-2|TRBJ2-4
CASSLGRGLRLNIQYF
>TRBD2|TRBV12-3/TRBV12-4|TRBJ2-7
CASRLAGAYEQYF
>-|TRBV12-3/TRBV12-4|TRBJ2-3
CASSPRTQDTQYF
>TRBD1|TRBV2|TRBJ2-7
CASGTGGEQYF
>TRBD1|TRBV9|TRBJ1-5
CASSVGAGGGQPQHF
>-|TRBV7-9|TRBJ2-7
CASSLAGVSYEQYF
>-|TRBV11-2|TRBJ2-2
CASSLQGSTGELFF
>TRBD1|TRBV4-3|TRBJ1-5
CASSQEDRGDQPQHF
>-|TRBV12-3/TRBV12-4|TRBJ1-1
CASSLQRDTEAFF
>TRBD2|TRBV4-3|TRBJ2-1
CASSQITSGYNEQFF
>TRBD2|TRBV2|TRBJ2-2
CASSKGLAGTGELFF